The 24 T cell receptor beta chains below all came from one sample that was sequenced in a study of CD8 T cells in ankylosing spondylitis. TCRdb itself ran the 5' RACE reads through MiXCR, one entry per CDR3 protein. The data contain 350,000 to 450,000 distinct CDR3 sequences, roughly 20% of them singletons. The material sequenced was blood, either unsorted or a sorted T cell fraction (not recorded which). These receptor sequences come from a male donor with ankylosing spondylitis or in good health (not recorded which).

This clonotype was observed a few times. The chain recombines TRBV12-3 or TRBV12-4 with TRBJ1-1, with TRBD1 identical over 7 bases. This CDR3 region has 15 residues. V shed 5 bases, J shed 2 bases, and the junction held 8 bases outside the gene matches. The chain's CDR3 is CASSLRTGGNTEAFF. CDR3 bases: TGTGCCAGCAGTCTCAGGACAGGTGGTAACACTGAAGCTTTCTTT.

The chain recombines TRBV10-3 with TRBJ2-2, with TRBD2 identical over 9 bases. The CDR3 is 15 amino acids. V was clipped by 4 bases and J by 1 base; unmatched bases: 1. Looked up from germline, CDR1 is ENHRY and CDR2 is SYGVKD. The CDR3: CAISGAGGNTGELFF. DNA of the CDR3: TGTGCCATCAGTGGAGCGGGGGGGAACACCGGGGAGCTGTTTTTT.

The chain employs TRBV15 and TRBJ2-7, with D tentatively TRBD1 or TRBD2 (5 bases each). The germline V gene encodes CDR1 LNHNV and CDR2 YYDKDF (reference sequence). The CDR3 sequence is 15 residues long. V lost 1 base, J lost 4 bases, and 14 bases lay in between. The CDR3: CATSRGRDGAYEQYF. CDR3 sequence (DNA): TGTGCCACCAGCAGAGGCCGGGACGGCGCTTACGAGCAGTACTTC. Supplemented by reference TRBV15 and TRBJ2-7, the full variable domain reads DAMVIQNPRYQVTQFGKPVTLSCSQTLNHNVMYWYQQKSSQAPKLLFHYYDKDFNNEADTPDNFQSRRPNTSFCFLDIRSPGLGDTAMYLCATSRGRDGAYEQYFGPGTRLTVT.

This clonotype occurred many times. Germline is not matched at one junction end, which may reflect a read error. The genes are TRBV5-1 and TRBJ2-7; D is ambiguous. This CDR3 contains 12 residues. Germline values: CDR1 SGHRS, CDR2 YFSETQ. CDR3 in amino acids: CASSSSSYEQYF. The CDR3, as DNA: TGTGCCAGCAGTTCCAGCTCCTACGAGCAGTACTTC. The entire variable domain, with the rest obtained from reference TRBV5-1 and TRBJ2-7, is as follows: KAGVTQTPRYLIKTRGQQVTLSCSPISGHRSVSWYQQTPGQGLQFLFEYFSETQRNKGNFPGRFSGRQFSNSRSEMNVSTLELGDSALYLCASSSSSYEQYFGPGTRLTVT.

This chain joins TRBV27 and TRBJ1-1; D unclear. The germline CDR1 and CDR2 sequences are MNHEY and SMNVEV (reference sequence). This CDR3 has 16 residues. V was cut by 1 base and J by 5 bases, with 17 bases left in between. The CDR3 nucleotides are TGTGCCAGCAGTTTATTCGGGCCCGTTTTGAGAACTGAAGCTTTCTTT. Its translation is CASSLFGPVLRTEAFF.

The gene calls are TRBV29-1 and TRBJ2-1; D is ambiguous. CDR1 is SQVTM, CDR2 ANQGSEA, per germline. This CDR3 comprises 11 residues. V shed 7 bases and J shed 8 bases, with 12 bases lying between them. CDR3 sequence: CSGRENHEQFF. The CDR3 nucleotides are TGCAGCGGTAGAGAAAACCATGAGCAGTTCTTC.

This rearrangement joins TRBV6-1 to TRBJ2-2; TRBD1 matches at 9 bases. J gave up 4 bases and V 1 base, and 4 bases lay outside the gene matches. Per the germline V gene, CDR1 is MNHNS and CDR2 is SASEGT. The CDR3 sequence is 16 residues long. The CDR3 protein is CASSEGDREVTGELFF. As DNA, the CDR3 is TGTGCCAGCAGTGAAGGGGACAGGGAGGTCACCGGGGAGCTGTTTTTT.

The chain links TRBV4-1 to TRBJ1-2, with 9 bases that match TRBD1. Germline V gene lookup returns CDR1 MGHRA and CDR2 YSYEKL. The V and J ends lost 1 base and 3 bases, in that order; junction bases with no gene match: 3. The CDR3 is made up of 15 amino acids. The CDR3 bases are TGCGCCAGCAGCCAAGTTGACAGGGGGGACTATGGCTACACCTTC. This sequence encodes CASSQVDRGDYGYTF.

This clonotype has a single count. The chain uses TRBV12-3 or TRBV12-4 and TRBJ2-7; tentatively, D is TRBD1 or TRBD2 (5 bases each). This CDR3 contains 14 residues. V was cut by 6 bases and J by 2 bases, with 14 bases left in between. The chain's CDR3 is CASSLGDVAYEQYF. The DNA for the CDR3 is TGTGCCAGCAGCCTGGGGGACGTAGCCTACGAGCAGTACTTC.

This rearrangement joins TRBV6-5 to TRBJ2-7; 7 bases agree with TRBD1. The CDR3 consists of 14 residues. With 3 bases clipped from V and 5 bases from J, the junction kept 7 bases outside the gene matches. Germline V gene sequence: CDR1 MNHEY, CDR2 SVGAGI. CDR3 amino acids: CASSYADRVNEQYF. DNA of the CDR3: TGTGCCAGCAGTTATGCAGACAGGGTCAACGAGCAGTACTTC.

The J gene is TRBJ2-3, the V gene TRBV11-2; D tentatively reads TRBD1 or TRBD2 (5 bases each). V was shortened by 3 bases and J by 3 bases, with 28 bases between the two germline ends. This CDR3 is 20 amino acids long. Germline V gives CDR1 SGHAT, CDR2 FQNNGV. CDR3 nucleotides: TGTGCCAGCAGCTTCCCCCGATCCGGGACCAGCCTAGGTCCTACAGATACGCAGTATTTT. Translated, it gives CASSFPRSGTSLGPTDTQYF.

The chain's CDR3 is CSVPDNLSYNEQFF. CDR3 DNA: TGCAGTGTACCTGACAATCTCTCCTACAATGAGCAGTTCTTC. The chain links TRBV20-1 to TRBJ2-1; the D is unclear. The V end was cut by 7 bases, the J end by 0 bases, with 13 bases between. The CDR3 contains 14 residues. Germline values: CDR1 DFQATT, CDR2 SNEGSKA (reference sequence).

This clonotype was picked up a small number of times. This chain joins TRBV5-1 and TRBJ2-1; tentatively, D is TRBD2 (5 bases). The germline CDR1 and CDR2 sequences are SGHRS and YFSETQ. Trimming took 2 bases from V and 0 from J, leaving 12 bases between them. CDR3 length: 16 amino acids. The CDR3, as DNA: TGCGCCAGCAGCTTCTCCGGGATAAGCTCCTACAATGAGCAGTTCTTC. This sequence encodes CASSFSGISSYNEQFF.

V usage is TRBV2 and J usage is TRBJ2-5; 8 bases align to TRBD1. CDR1 and CDR2 (germline): SNHLY, FYNNEI. J was trimmed by 3 bases and V by 6 bases; bases with no gene match: 6. This CDR3 is 14 amino acids long. CDR3 sequence (DNA): TGTGCCAGCAGCCCGGACAGGGAGGAAGAGACCCAGTACTTC. This encodes CASSPDREEETQYF.

V is TRBV16 and J is TRBJ2-7; D unresolved. The V gene lost 0 bases and the J gene lost 3 bases, with 15 bases spanning the gap. Germline lookup yields CDR1 KGHSY and CDR2 FQNENV. The CDR3 has 16 residues. CDR3 bases: TGTGCCAGCAGCCAATCCCCGCAGGACCCCCTCTACGAGCAGTACTTC. As protein: CASSQSPQDPLYEQYF.

The genes are TRBV7-9 and TRBJ2-1; D call uncertain. This CDR3 has 13 residues. V was pared by 5 bases and J by 5 bases, with 10 bases between. Per germline, CDR1 SEHNR and CDR2 FQNEAQ (reference sequence). The CDR3 loop is CASSVTEDNEQFF. The CDR3 nucleotides are TGTGCCAGCAGCGTTACAGAAGACAATGAGCAGTTCTTC.

In this sample, this clonotype turned up a few times. The V and J genes are TRBV4-2 and TRBJ2-7; no clear D gene. The CDR3 sequence is 15 residues long. Germline CDR1 LGHNA, CDR2 YNFKEQ. V gave up 3 bases and J gave up 7 bases, with 19 bases separating them. CDR3 bases: TGTGCCAGCAGCCAGCTACTATCGGGCCTTCGAGAGCAGTACTTC. Translation: CASSQLLSGLREQYF.

The rearrangement uses TRBV9 and TRBJ2-7; D is perhaps TRBD1 or TRBD2 (5 bases each). This CDR3 comprises 14 residues. Germline-derived CDR1 and CDR2 are SGDLS and YYNGEE. V lost 2 bases and J 3 bases, leaving 12 bases between the germline ends. CDR3 sequence (DNA): TGTGCCAGCAGCGTGGGGGAGATGGGCTACGAGCAGTACTTC. Translation gives CASSVGEMGYEQYF.

This clonotype was counted only a few times. The rearrangement joins TRBV5-1 to TRBJ1-1; D not certain. Trimming removed 3 bases at V and 0 bases at J, with 15 bases between. The germline V gene encodes CDR1 SGHRS and CDR2 YFSETQ. This CDR3 contains 16 residues. The CDR3 DNA reads TGCGCCAGCAGCTCCGCCCGGAGCGGCTTGAACACTGAAGCTTTCTTT. Amino acid sequence: CASSSARSGLNTEAFF.

The V gene is TRBV11-2, the J gene TRBJ2-7; TRBD2 agrees at 13 bases. The V gene's germline CDR1 is SGHAT and CDR2 FQNNGV. The V gene end was trimmed by 1 base and the J gene end by 0 bases; junction bases not matched to a gene: 15. The CDR3 spans 21 residues. The CDR3 sequence is CASSLVERGLAGDLPSYEQYF. The CDR3 coding sequence is TGTGCCAGCAGCTTAGTTGAGCGAGGACTAGCGGGGGATCTACCCTCCTACGAGCAGTACTTC.

About this clonotype: One end of the junction does not line up with germline, which may come from a read error. The J gene is TRBJ2-5, the V gene TRBV3-1; D might be TRBD1 (6 bases). Germline V gene sequence: CDR1 LGHDT, CDR2 YNNKEL (reference sequence). The CDR3 covers 15 residues. The CDR3 loop reads CACSQDRLGQETQYF. The CDR3 nucleotides are TGTGCCTGCAGCCAAGACAGGCTAGGCCAAGAGACCCAGTACTTC.

This chain connects TRBV28 to TRBJ1-2; D not certain. Between the trimmed V and J ends, which lost 4 bases and 4 bases, there was a span of 10 bases. Germline loops: CDR1 MDHEN, CDR2 SYDVKM. The CDR3 loop spans 13 amino acids. The CDR3 DNA follows: TGTGCCAGCAGTTGGATCATCCTCTATGGCTACACCTTC. Its translation: CASSWIILYGYTF.

This clonotype was observed a few times. J is TRBJ2-2 and V is TRBV29-1; 8 nucleotides agree with TRBD1. V shed 5 bases and J 0 bases; nucleotides not matched to a gene: 14. CDR3 length: 18 residues. The germline CDR1 and CDR2 sequences are SQVTM and ANQGSEA. The CDR3: CSVTAPFRQGSNTGELFF. Here the CDR3 DNA reads TGCAGCGTTACTGCCCCTTTTAGACAGGGGTCGAACACCGGGGAGCTGTTTTTT.

V and J are TRBV11-2 and TRBJ2-4, with D maybe TRBD1 (8 bases). V was clipped by 8 bases and J by 3 bases, with 29 bases between them. The CDR3 has 19 amino acids. From germline, CDR1 is SGHAT and CDR2 FQNNGV. CDR3 sequence reads: CASRLKISPTGGGKNIQYF. DNA for the CDR3: TGTGCCAGCCGCCTAAAAATATCTCCCACAGGGGGGGGCAAAAACATTCAGTACTTC.